The entry below describes one T cell receptor beta chain. Study processing details: Amplified reference gene primers provided the basis for estimating nucleated cell counts. Sequenced by immunoSEQ multiplex PCR; TCRdb stores in-frame clones only, minus some. V and J calls and clone size are given by that table; D and trimming were obtained from the DNA. The sample holds around 70,000 clones, about nine tenths seen once. This sample stems from a study of blood T cell repertoires in COVID-19. Germline CDR1 is KGHDR and CDR2 is SFDVKD. The CDR3 loop spans 15 amino acids. J was trimmed by 2 bases and V by 3 bases; bases with no gene match: 2.

The sample comprised peripheral blood. The clonotype comes from a human donor in a cohort sampled during active COVID-19. The V call is TRBV24-1, the J call TRBJ2-5, with 10 bases aligning to TRBD2. In nucleotides, the CDR3 is TGTGCCACCAGTGATCGAGCGGGAGGGCAAGAGACCCAGTACTTC. It encodes CATSDRAGGQETQYF.